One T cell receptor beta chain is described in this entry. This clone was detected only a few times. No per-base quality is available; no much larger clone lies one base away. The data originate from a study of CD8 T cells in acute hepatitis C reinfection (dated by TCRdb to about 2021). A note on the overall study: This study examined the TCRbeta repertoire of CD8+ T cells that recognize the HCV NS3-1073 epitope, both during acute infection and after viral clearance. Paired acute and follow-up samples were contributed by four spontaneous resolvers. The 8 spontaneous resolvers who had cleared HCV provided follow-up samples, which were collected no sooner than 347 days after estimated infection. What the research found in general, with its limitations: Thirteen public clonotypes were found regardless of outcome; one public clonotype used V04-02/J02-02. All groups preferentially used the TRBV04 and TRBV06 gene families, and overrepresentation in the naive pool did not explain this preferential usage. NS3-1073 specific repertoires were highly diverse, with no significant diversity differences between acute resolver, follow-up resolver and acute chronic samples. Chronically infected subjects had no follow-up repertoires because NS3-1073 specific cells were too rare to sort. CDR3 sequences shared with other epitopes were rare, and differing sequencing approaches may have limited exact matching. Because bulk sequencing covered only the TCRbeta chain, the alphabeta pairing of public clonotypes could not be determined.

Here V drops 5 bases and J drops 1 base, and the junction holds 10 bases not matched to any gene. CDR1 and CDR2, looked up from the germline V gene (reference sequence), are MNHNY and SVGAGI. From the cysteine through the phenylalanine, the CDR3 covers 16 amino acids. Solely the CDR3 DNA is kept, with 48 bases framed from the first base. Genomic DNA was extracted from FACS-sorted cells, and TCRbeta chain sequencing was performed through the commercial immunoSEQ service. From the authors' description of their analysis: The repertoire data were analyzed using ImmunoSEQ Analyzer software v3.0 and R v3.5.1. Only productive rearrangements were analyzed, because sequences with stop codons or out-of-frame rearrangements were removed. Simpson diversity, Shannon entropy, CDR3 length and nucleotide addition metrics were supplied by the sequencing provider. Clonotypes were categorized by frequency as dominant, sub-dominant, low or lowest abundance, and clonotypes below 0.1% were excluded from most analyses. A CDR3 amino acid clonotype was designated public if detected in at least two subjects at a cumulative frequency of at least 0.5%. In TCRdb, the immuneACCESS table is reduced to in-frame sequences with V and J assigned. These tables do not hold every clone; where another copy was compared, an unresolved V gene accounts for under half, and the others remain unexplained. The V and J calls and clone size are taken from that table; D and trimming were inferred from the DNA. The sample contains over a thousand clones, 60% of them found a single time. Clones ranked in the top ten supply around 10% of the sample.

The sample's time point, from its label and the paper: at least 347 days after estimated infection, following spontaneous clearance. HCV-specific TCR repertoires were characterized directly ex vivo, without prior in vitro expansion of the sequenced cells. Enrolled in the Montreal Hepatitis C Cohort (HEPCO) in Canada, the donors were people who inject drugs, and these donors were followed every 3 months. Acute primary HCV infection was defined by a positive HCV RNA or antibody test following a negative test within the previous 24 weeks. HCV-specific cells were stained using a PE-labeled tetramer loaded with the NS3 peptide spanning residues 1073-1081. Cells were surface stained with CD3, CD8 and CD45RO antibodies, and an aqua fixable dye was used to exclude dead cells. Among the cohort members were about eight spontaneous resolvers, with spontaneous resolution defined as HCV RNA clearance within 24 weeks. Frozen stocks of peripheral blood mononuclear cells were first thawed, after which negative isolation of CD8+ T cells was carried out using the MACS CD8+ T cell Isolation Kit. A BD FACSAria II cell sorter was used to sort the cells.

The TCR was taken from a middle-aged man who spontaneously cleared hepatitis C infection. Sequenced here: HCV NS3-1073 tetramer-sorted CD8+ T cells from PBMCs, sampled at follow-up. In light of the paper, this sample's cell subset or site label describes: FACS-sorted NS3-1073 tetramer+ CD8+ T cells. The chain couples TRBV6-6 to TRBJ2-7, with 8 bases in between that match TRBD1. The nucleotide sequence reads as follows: TGTGCCAGCAGTAAGGGGACAGGACTGTTTTCCTACGAGCAGTACTTC. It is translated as CASSKGTGLFSYEQYF.